Listed below are T cell receptor beta chains from one sample, sequenced in a study of identifying expanded T cells in peripheral blood. TCRdb's table, derived via immunoSEQ multiplex PCR, lists solely in-frame clones and lacks some. The sample has around 100,000 clones; approximately 88% are singletons. The specimen sequenced was blood. The source is a person between 18 and 75 years old in good health. Both conserved end residues are part of each CDR3. Fields, in order: V gene, J gene, clone size, D gene, CDR3 DNA, CDR3 protein. D genes are given only for firm matches. Size tells how often a clone was seen (once, few, many) or the class of an expanded clone, and some rows leave it out.

v_gene: TRBV29-1; j_gene: TRBJ1-2; abundance: few; d_gene: TRBD1; CDR3nt: TGCAGCGTGTCGACAGGGGATTATGGCTACACCTTC; CDR3aa: CSVSTGDYGYTF
v_gene: TRBV5-3; j_gene: TRBJ2-1; abundance: NA; d_gene: NA; CDR3nt: TGTGCCAGAAGCTTGGAAGTGGGGTATGAGCAGTTCTTC; CDR3aa: CARSLEVGYEQFF
v_gene: TRBV11-3; j_gene: TRBJ1-2; abundance: NA; d_gene: TRBD1; CDR3nt: TGTGCCAGCAGCAAACAGGGGTCAATATCTAACTATGGCTACACCTTC; CDR3aa: CASSKQGSISNYGYTF
v_gene: TRBV18; j_gene: TRBJ2-1; abundance: NA; d_gene: TRBD2; CDR3nt: TGTGCCAGCTCACCAATGGGGGGGAGCTCCTACAATGAGCAGTTCTTC; CDR3aa: CASSPMGGSSYNEQFF
v_gene: TRBV4-1; j_gene: TRBJ2-7; abundance: NA; d_gene: TRBD2; CDR3nt: TGCGCCAGCAGCCCTCTTGGTCTAGCGGCGAGCTCCTACGAGCAGTACTTC; CDR3aa: CASSPLGLAASSYEQYF
v_gene: TRBV6-6; j_gene: TRBJ2-7; abundance: NA; d_gene: NA; CDR3nt: TGTGCCAGCTTACGTGGACCAAAAGTAGTTCACGAGCAGTACTTC; CDR3aa: CASLRGPKVVHEQYF
v_gene: TRBV7-2; j_gene: TRBJ1-2; abundance: NA; d_gene: NA; CDR3nt: TGTGCCAGCAGCTTAGACAGCTCCTATGGCTACACCTTC; CDR3aa: CASSLDSSYGYTF
v_gene: TRBV5-4; j_gene: TRBJ2-6; abundance: NA; d_gene: NA; CDR3nt: TGTGCCAGCAGGCAGGACAGCTCTGGGGCCAACGTCCTGACTTTC; CDR3aa: CASRQDSSGANVLTF
v_gene: TRBV30; j_gene: TRBJ2-7; abundance: medium-sized; d_gene: NA; CDR3nt: TGTGCCTGGAGTGATGGGGGCGGAAACTACGAGCAGTACTTC; CDR3aa: CAWSDGGGNYEQYF
v_gene: TRBV7-2; j_gene: TRBJ2-3; abundance: NA; d_gene: NA; CDR3nt: TGTGCCAGCAGCTTAGCGCTAATCCGGGGAGATACGCAGTATTTT; CDR3aa: CASSLALIRGDTQYF
v_gene: TRBV5-6; j_gene: TRBJ2-2; abundance: NA; d_gene: TRBD1; CDR3nt: TGTGCCAGCAGCTTGGCCCCAGGGGGCTTCGGGGAGCTGTTTTTT; CDR3aa: CASSLAPGGFGELFF
v_gene: TRBV5-1; j_gene: TRBJ2-4; abundance: NA; d_gene: NA; CDR3nt: TGCGCCAGCAGCTTGTCCGATGGGCCGAACATTCAGTACTTC; CDR3aa: CASSLSDGPNIQYF
v_gene: TRBV5-4; j_gene: TRBJ2-5; abundance: NA; d_gene: TRBD1; CDR3nt: TGTGCCAGCAGTTACGGGACAGAGGCGGCCCAGTACTTC; CDR3aa: CASSYGTEAAQYF
v_gene: TRBV4-3; j_gene: TRBJ1-2; abundance: NA; d_gene: NA; CDR3nt: TGCGCCAGCAGCCAAGAAGTCACACACCGAGGTAACTATGGCTACACCTTC; CDR3aa: CASSQEVTHRGNYGYTF
v_gene: TRBV4-3; j_gene: TRBJ2-3; abundance: NA; d_gene: NA; CDR3nt: TGCGCCAGCAGCCAAGACCTGCGGTATGGCACAGATACGCAGTATTTT; CDR3aa: CASSQDLRYGTDTQYF
v_gene: TRBV4-1; j_gene: TRBJ1-1; abundance: NA; d_gene: NA; CDR3nt: TGCGCCAGCAGCCACCACAGTGGGTCTGAAGCTTTCTTT; CDR3aa: CASSHHSGSEAFF
v_gene: TRBV18; j_gene: TRBJ1-2; abundance: NA; d_gene: TRBD1; CDR3nt: TGTGCCAGCTCACCAAACGAAGACAGGGCTGGCTACACCTTC; CDR3aa: CASSPNEDRAGYTF
v_gene: TRBV27; j_gene: TRBJ2-5; abundance: NA; d_gene: NA; CDR3nt: TGTGCCAGCAGGCACCGGGACGAGACCCAGTACTTC; CDR3aa: CASRHRDETQYF